The clone carrying this T cell receptor beta chain has a single count. The sample belongs to a study of blood T cell repertoires in COVID-19. On the study more broadly: Whether acute or convalescent, the COVID-19 samples came from the United States, Italy and Spain. PBMCs, B-cell-depleted T cells, or T cells provided the cDNA or gDNA that made up the material.

In the original processing: Quantification of nucleated cells was approximated via reference gene primer amplification. Using immunoSEQ multiplex PCR, the repertoire was profiled, and TCRdb retains in-frame clones only, with some absent. The V and J calls and the clone size are those of that table, but D and trimming were determined from the DNA. The table includes about 200,000 clones, roughly 83% detected once. The CDR3 is made up of 14 amino acids. Germline loops: CDR1 SGHTA, CDR2 FQGNSA. The V gene lost 8 bases and the J gene lost 6 bases, with 17 bases spanning the gap. Adults between roughly 18 and 100 years of age took part from 20 to 25 US areas.

Sequenced: PBMCs or T cells enriched from blood (not recorded which). V usage is TRBV7-2 and J usage is TRBJ2-1; D not resolved. The clonotype comes from a man aged 40-49 years with acute COVID-19. CDR3: CASSVIAVSNEQFF. In DNA, the CDR3 is TGTGCCAGCTCGGTCATAGCCGTTAGCAATGAGCAGTTCTTC.